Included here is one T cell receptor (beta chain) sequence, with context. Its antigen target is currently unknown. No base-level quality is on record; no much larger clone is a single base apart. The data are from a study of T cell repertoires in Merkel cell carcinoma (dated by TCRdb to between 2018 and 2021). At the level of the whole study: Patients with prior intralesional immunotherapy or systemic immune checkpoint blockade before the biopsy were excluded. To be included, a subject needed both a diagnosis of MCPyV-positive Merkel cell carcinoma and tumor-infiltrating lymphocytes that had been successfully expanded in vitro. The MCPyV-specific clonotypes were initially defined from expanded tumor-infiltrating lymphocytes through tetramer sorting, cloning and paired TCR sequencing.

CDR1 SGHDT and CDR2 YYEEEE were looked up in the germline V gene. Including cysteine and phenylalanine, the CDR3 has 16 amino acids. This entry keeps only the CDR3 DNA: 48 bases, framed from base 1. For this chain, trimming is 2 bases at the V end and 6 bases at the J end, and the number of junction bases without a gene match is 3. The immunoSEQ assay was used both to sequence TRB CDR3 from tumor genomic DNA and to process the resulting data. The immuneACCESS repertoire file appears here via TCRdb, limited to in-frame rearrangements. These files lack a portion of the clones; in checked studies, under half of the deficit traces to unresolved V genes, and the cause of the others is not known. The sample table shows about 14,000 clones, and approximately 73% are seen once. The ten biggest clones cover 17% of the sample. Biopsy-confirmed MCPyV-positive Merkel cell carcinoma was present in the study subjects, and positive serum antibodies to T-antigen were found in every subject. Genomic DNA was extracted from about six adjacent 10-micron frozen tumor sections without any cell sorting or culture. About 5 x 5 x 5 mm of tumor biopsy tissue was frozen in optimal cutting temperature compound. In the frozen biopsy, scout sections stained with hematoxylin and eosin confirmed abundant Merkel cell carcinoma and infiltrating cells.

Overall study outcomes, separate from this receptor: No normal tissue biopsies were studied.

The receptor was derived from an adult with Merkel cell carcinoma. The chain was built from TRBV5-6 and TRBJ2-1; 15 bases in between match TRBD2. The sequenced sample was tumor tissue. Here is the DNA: TGTGCCAGCAGCTTAGCGGGACTAGCGGGAGGCAATGAGCAGTTCTTC. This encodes CASSLAGLAGGNEQFF.